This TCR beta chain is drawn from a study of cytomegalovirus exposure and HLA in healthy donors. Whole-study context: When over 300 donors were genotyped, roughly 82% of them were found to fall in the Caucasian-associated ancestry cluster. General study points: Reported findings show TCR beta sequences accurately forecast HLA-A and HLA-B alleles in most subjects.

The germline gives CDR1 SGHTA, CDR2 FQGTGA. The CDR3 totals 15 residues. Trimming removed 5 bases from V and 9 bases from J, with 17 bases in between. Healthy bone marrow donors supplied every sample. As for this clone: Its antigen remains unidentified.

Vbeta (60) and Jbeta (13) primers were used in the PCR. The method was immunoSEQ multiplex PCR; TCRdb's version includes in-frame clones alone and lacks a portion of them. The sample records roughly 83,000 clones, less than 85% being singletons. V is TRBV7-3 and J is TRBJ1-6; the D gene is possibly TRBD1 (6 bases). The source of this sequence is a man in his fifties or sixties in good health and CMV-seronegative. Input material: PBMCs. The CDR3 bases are TGTGCCAGCAGCGACAGGCGACGGGTAGGTTCACCCCTCCACTTT. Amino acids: CASSDRRRVGSPLHF.